These 3 T cell receptor beta chains came from one sample sequenced in a study of T cell responses to AZD1222 COVID-19 vaccine. Profiled with immunoSEQ multiplex PCR; TCRdb holds only in-frame clones, not every one. The sample contains some 96,000 clones, approximately 91% of which appear only once. This specimen consisted of peripheral blood, obtained on day 0 of AZD1222 vaccination. The receptors derive from an adult in good health.

The rearrangement uses TRBV29-1 and TRBJ2-7, with D possibly TRBD1 on 6 matching bases. Trimming shortened V by 2 bases and J by 3 bases, and 14 bases separated the two germline ends. The CDR3 loop spans 14 amino acids. CDR1 is SQVTM and CDR2 is ANQGSEA in the germline V gene. For the CDR3, the DNA is TGCAGCGTTGAATTAGTGGGCAGGGGCTACGAGCAGTACTTC. It yields the protein CSVELVGRGYEQYF.

The chain has TRBV18 and TRBJ1-4; 8 bases match TRBD1. There are 15 residues in the CDR3. Trimming took 5 bases from V and 7 from J; bases not matched to a gene: 9. Per germline, CDR1 KGHSH and CDR2 LQKENI. The CDR3 spells CASSFDRGRGEKLFF. The CDR3 DNA reads as TGTGCCAGCTCATTCGACAGGGGTCGAGGTGAAAAACTGTTTTTT. The entire variable domain, with the rest obtained from reference TRBV18 and TRBJ1-4, is as follows: NAGVMQNPRHLVRRRGQEARLRCSPMKGHSHVYWYRQLPEEGLKFMVYLQKENIIDESGMPKERFSAEFPKEGPSILRIQQVVRGDSAAYFCASSFDRGRGEKLFFGSGTQLSVL.

This clone was found a few times. The chain recombines TRBV2 with TRBJ2-1; tentatively, D is TRBD1 (5 bases). The CDR3 is 18 residues long. V lost 4 bases, J lost 5 bases, and 24 bases lay in between. Germline loops: CDR1 SNHLY, CDR2 FYNNEI. The CDR3 nucleotides read TGTGCCAGCAGTGTCGTCGGGCAGGGTCAATACGAAGACAATGAGCAGTTCTTC. Translating it yields CASSVVGQGQYEDNEQFF.